A selection of T cell receptor beta chains follows, all from one sample in a study of glioma-infiltrating T cells. TCRdb redid the calling of the multiplex PCR reads with MiXCR, one entry per CDR3 protein. The data contain fewer than 110,000 distinct CDR3 sequences, around 28% of them seen just once; the ten biggest clones take up 44%. Sequencing was performed on glioma tissue, nonneoplastic brain tissue, or PBMCs (not recorded which). All receptors come from a human donor with low-grade glioma or glioblastoma, undergoing nonglioma brain surgery, or in good health (not recorded which). Both conserved end residues are part of each CDR3. A D gene is named only where the DNA matches it firmly. A row's size may be missing; if present it is once, few, many or a size class.

TRBJ1-3 | . | TRBV12-5 | . | 16 | TGTGCTAGTGGTTTGGGGGCCGGGACACCTGGAAACACCATATATTTT | CASGLGAGTPGNTIYF
TRBJ2-3 | TRBD2 | TRBV20-1 | many | 15 | TGCAGTGCTAGTCGGTTAGCGGGGGGTTCAGATACGCAGTATTTT | CSASRLAGGSDTQYF
TRBJ2-5 | TRBD1 | TRBV7-8 | many | 14 | TGTGCCAGCAGCTTCCGGGACAGAGTAGAGACCCAGTACTTC | CASSFRDRVETQYF
TRBJ2-1 | . | TRBV11-2 | . | 15 | TGTGCCAGCAGCCCCCCAGGGAGCCCTTACAATGAGCAGTTCTTC | CASSPPGSPYNEQFF
TRBJ1-1 | . | TRBV2 | many | 13 | TGTGCCAGCAAGACGGCTTTAGTGACTGAAGCTTTCTTT | CASKTALVTEAFF
TRBJ2-3 | . | TRBV5-1 | many | 14 | TGCGCCAGCAGCTCTGACTCCTCCAGCAATACGCAGTATTTT | CASSSDSSSNTQYF
TRBJ1-2 | . | TRBV6-6 | many | 17 | TGTGCCAGCAGTTACGCCCCGAGCTCTGACAGGAACTATGGCTACACCTTC | CASSYAPSSDRNYGYTF
TRBJ1-6 | TRBD1 | TRBV9 | few | 19 | TGTGCCAGCAGCGGAGACGGAAGACAGGGGGTCTCCTATAATTCACCCCTCCACTTT | CASSGDGRQGVSYNSPLHF
TRBJ2-7 | . | TRBV27 | many | 15 | TGTGCCAGCAGGGCTGGGACACCCTCGGCCTACGAGCAGTACTTC | CASRAGTPSAYEQYF
TRBJ2-3 | . | TRBV28 | many | 16 | TGTGCCAGCAGTGCCACCCCAGGACCAGACTTAGATACGCAGTATTTT | CASSATPGPDLDTQYF
TRBJ1-2 | TRBD1 | TRBV29-1 | few | 15 | TGCAGCGTTGAAGCAGGGGGCGCTGGACTTAATGGCTACACCTTC | CSVEAGGAGLNGYTF
TRBJ1-1 | TRBD1 | TRBV12-3/TRBV12-4 | . | 18 | TGTGTCAGCAGTTTACAGCTTCTGGGACAGGGGGCTAACACTGAAGCTTTCTTT | CVSSLQLLGQGANTEAFF
TRBJ2-3 | . | TRBV18 | . | 15 | TGTGCCACCAACCAAGGGGGCGGGGGCCCCGATACGCAGTATTTT | CATNQGGGGPDTQYF
TRBJ2-5 | . | TRBV18 | many | 15 | TGTGCCAGCTCACCCTACGGGACGAGCAAAGAGACCCAGTACTTC | CASSPYGTSKETQYF
TRBJ1-2 | TRBD1 | TRBV12-3/TRBV12-4 | . | 13 | TGTGCCAGCATCGGACAGGGGGCTGGTGGCTACACCTTC | CASIGQGAGGYTF
TRBJ2-5 | . | TRBV6-1 | many | 13 | TGTGCCAGCACCAGGGAGTGGCAAGAGACCCAGTACTTC | CASTREWQETQYF
TRBJ2-1 | . | TRBV28 | many | 11 | TGTGCCAGCAGTTTATGGGGGTCCGAGTTCTTC | CASSLWGSEFF
TRBJ2-3 | . | TRBV20-1 | many | 13 | TGCAGGGCCGGGACGGGGAGCACAGATACGCAGTATTTT | CRAGTGSTDTQYF
TRBJ1-4 | . | TRBV3-1 | . | 16 | TGTGCCAGCAGCCCTGATCGCAAGGGGAATAATGAAAAACTGTTTTTT | CASSPDRKGNNEKLFF
TRBJ1-5 | . | TRBV19 | many | 15 | TGTGCCAGTAGTATGAGACCGTATAGCAATCAGCCCCAGCATTTT | CASSMRPYSNQPQHF
TRBJ1-1 | . | TRBV3-1 | . | 14 | TGTGCCAGCAGCCAGCGGGGGCCGAACACTGAAGCTTTCTTT | CASSQRGPNTEAFF
TRBJ2-5 | . | TRBV18 | many | 14 | TGTGCCAGCTCACCACCCCCCACTAAAGAGACCCAGTACTTC | CASSPPPTKETQYF
TRBJ2-7 | TRBD1 | TRBV7-2 | many | 14 | TGTGCCAGCAGCTTCTACGGGACAGCCTACGAGCAGTACTTC | CASSFYGTAYEQYF
TRBJ1-5 | TRBD1 | TRBV19 | few | 15 | TGTGCCAGTAGTATAGCGGACAGGGGACATCAGCCCCAGCATTTT | CASSIADRGHQPQHF
TRBJ2-3 | TRBD2 | TRBV29-1 | . | 14 | TGCAGCGTTGATTTGGCGGGGGGGCGGGATACGCAGTATTTT | CSVDLAGGRDTQYF
TRBJ2-1 | TRBD2 | TRBV6-1 | many | 15 | TGTGCCAGCAGCGCCGGCGGGGGGGCTCACAATGAGCAGTTCTTC | CASSAGGGAHNEQFF
TRBJ2-4 | . | TRBV12-3/TRBV12-4 | few | 14 | TGTGCCAGCAGTCCCGGGGAAGCCAAAAACATTCAGTACTTC | CASSPGEAKNIQYF
TRBJ1-4 | . | TRBV18 | . | 13 | TGTGCCAGCTCCCTTGACAGCAATGAAAAACTGTTTTTT | CASSLDSNEKLFF
TRBJ2-3 | . | TRBV29-1 | . | 12 | TGCAGCGTTGGCAGGGCCTTAGATACGCAGTATTTT | CSVGRALDTQYF
TRBJ2-1 | TRBD2 | TRBV7-2 | many | 15 | TGTGCCAGCAGCCTTAGCGGGGGGGCCCAAAATGAGCAGTTCTTC | CASSLSGGAQNEQFF
TRBJ1-3 | . | TRBV3-1 | many | 13 | TGTGCCAGCAGCCAAGATCGGCGAAACACCATATATTTT | CASSQDRRNTIYF
TRBJ1-1 | TRBD1 | TRBV6-1 | many | 13 | TGTGCCAGCAGTCGCGACAGGGGTCGCGAAGCTTTCTTT | CASSRDRGREAFF
TRBJ2-3 | . | TRBV7-9 | . | 16 | TGTGCCAGCAGCTTCAGTAACAACCCACCAATAGATACGCAGTATTTT | CASSFSNNPPIDTQYF
TRBJ2-7 | TRBD2 | TRBV7-9 | many | 12 | TGTGCCAGCAGCTCACTGGGAGGGGAGCAGTACTTC | CASSSLGGEQYF
TRBJ2-5 | TRBD1 | TRBV13 | few | 14 | TGTGCCAGCAGCCCCGACAGGGGGATGGAGACCCAGTACTTC | CASSPDRGMETQYF
TRBJ1-1 | . | TRBV6-1 | many | 13 | TGTGCCAGCAGACTGGGGAGTAGCACTGAAGCTTTCTTT | CASRLGSSTEAFF
TRBJ1-6 | . | TRBV3-1 | many | 13 | TGTGCCAGCAGCCGGGGGTATAATTCACCCCTCCACTTT | CASSRGYNSPLHF
TRBJ2-1 | . | TRBV24-1 | many | 15 | TGTGCCACCAGTTCTGGGCGGCATAATTACAATGAGCAGTTCTTC | CATSSGRHNYNEQFF
TRBJ1-1 | . | TRBV6-4 | few | 13 | TGTGCCAGCAGTGACAGGGCCGGCACTGAAGCTTTCTTT | CASSDRAGTEAFF
TRBJ2-5 | . | TRBV10-3 | many | 14 | TGTGCCACCTCAGCAGATACGTACCAAGAGACCCAGTACTTC | CATSADTYQETQYF
TRBJ1-1 | . | TRBV29-1 | . | 11 | TGCAGCGTTTCCCGAACAGACGAAGCTTTCTTT | CSVSRTDEAFF
TRBJ2-5 | . | TRBV18 | many | 15 | TGTGCCAGCTCACCACCGGGGGGGGCGAAGAAGACCCAGTACTTC | CASSPPGGAKKTQYF
TRBJ1-5 | TRBD1 | TRBV2 | few | 15 | TGTGCCAGCAGCGGAGGGACAGAGGGCAGTGAGCCCCAGCATTTT | CASSGGTEGSEPQHF
TRBJ2-5 | . | TRBV30 | few | 13 | TGTGCCTGGAGTGTTCGGGGGAGAGAGACCCAGTACTTC | CAWSVRGRETQYF
TRBJ1-2 | . | TRBV20-1 | many | 14 | TGCAGTGCTAGTCACCCAGGGCCGAACTATGGCTACACCTTC | CSASHPGPNYGYTF
TRBJ1-2 | . | TRBV7-6 | . | 14 | TGTGCCAGCAGACTGAAGCTAACTAACTATGGCTACACCTTC | CASRLKLTNYGYTF
TRBJ1-3 | . | TRBV6-2/TRBV6-3 | many | 14 | TGTGCCAGCAGTTACCGGACATCTGGAAACACCATATATTTT | CASSYRTSGNTIYF
TRBJ2-1 | TRBD1 | TRBV6-1 | many | 14 | TGTGCCAGCGGGTCCGGGACAGGGGTCAATGAGCAGTTCTTC | CASGSGTGVNEQFF
TRBJ2-5 | . | TRBV2 | few | 13 | TGTGCCAGCCGCCCGGGGGCGAGGGAGACCCAGTACTTC | CASRPGARETQYF
TRBJ2-5 | . | TRBV5-1 | . | 17 | TGCGCCAGCAGCCTCGGTGGAGGACAACCCAACCAAGAGACCCAGTACTTC | CASSLGGGQPNQETQYF
TRBJ2-3 | TRBD2 | TRBV4-2 | . | 17 | TGTGCCAGCAGCCCCCCTTTTAGCGGGGGGTGGACAGATACGCAGTATTTT | CASSPPFSGGWTDTQYF
TRBJ1-1 | . | TRBV7-9 | few | 15 | TGTGCCAGCAGCGCCACAGGGATGGGATACACTGAAGCTTTCTTT | CASSATGMGYTEAFF
TRBJ2-1 | . | TRBV6-1 | many | 17 | TGTGCCAGCAACGGGGGAAACCTACGAAGCTCCTACAATGAGCAGTTCTTC | CASNGGNLRSSYNEQFF
TRBJ2-4 | TRBD2 | TRBV28 | . | 20 | TGTGCCAGCAGTCCCACCCTCGGGACTAGCGGGGGAGACTCCAAAAACATTCAGTACTTC | CASSPTLGTSGGDSKNIQYF